This TCR beta chain was profiled in a study of shared clonotypes between healthy human individuals. Libraries were prepared by immunoSEQ multiplex PCR; TCRdb keeps only in-frame clonotypes and omits some of them. The data hold about 800,000 clones, with roughly 96% observed a single time. The naive CD8 fraction comprised CD45RO-negative cells positively selected for CCR7 and excluded terminally differentiated effector memory CD45RA+ cells. CDR3 size: 15 residues. Trimming stripped 0 bases from V and 9 bases from J, with 14 bases between. The germline gives CDR1 SGHDN, CDR2 FVKESK. The chain joins TRBV14 to TRBJ2-2; no clear D. The sequence was collected from a man younger than 40 in good health. The sequenced material came from naive CD8+ T cells sorted from blood. Here the CDR3 reads CASSQDRAIARELFF. The CDR3 bases are TGTGCCAGCAGCCAAGATAGGGCCATCGCGAGGGAGCTGTTTTTT.